This TCR beta chain was found in a study of cytomegalovirus exposure and HLA in healthy donors. This CDR3 is 16 amino acids long. Germline V gene data show CDR1 as SEHNR and CDR2 as FQNEAQ (reference sequence). V gave up 5 bases and J gave up 0 bases; unmatched junction bases: 5. The PCR was carried out with 60 Vbeta primers and 13 Jbeta primers. Assay used: immunoSEQ multiplex PCR; TCRdb lists only in-frame clones, some missing. Of about 150,000 clones listed, approximately 80% are singletons. This rearrangement joins TRBV7-9 to TRBJ1-5; TRBD1 matches at 9 bases. Specimen: PBMCs. This TCR was recovered from a male donor in good health and CMV-seronegative. The CDR3 coding sequence is TGTGCCAGCAGCAGGACAGGGGAAGGTAGCAATCAGCCCCAGCATTTT. Residues: CASSRTGEGSNQPQHF. Together with reference TRBV7-9 and TRBJ1-5, the CDR3 gives the full variable domain: DTGVSQNPRHKITKRGQNVTFRCDPISEHNRLYWYRQTLGQGPEFLTYFQNEAQLEKSRLLSDRFSAERPKGSFSTLEIQRTEQGDSAMYLCASSRTGEGSNQPQHFGDGTRLSIL.